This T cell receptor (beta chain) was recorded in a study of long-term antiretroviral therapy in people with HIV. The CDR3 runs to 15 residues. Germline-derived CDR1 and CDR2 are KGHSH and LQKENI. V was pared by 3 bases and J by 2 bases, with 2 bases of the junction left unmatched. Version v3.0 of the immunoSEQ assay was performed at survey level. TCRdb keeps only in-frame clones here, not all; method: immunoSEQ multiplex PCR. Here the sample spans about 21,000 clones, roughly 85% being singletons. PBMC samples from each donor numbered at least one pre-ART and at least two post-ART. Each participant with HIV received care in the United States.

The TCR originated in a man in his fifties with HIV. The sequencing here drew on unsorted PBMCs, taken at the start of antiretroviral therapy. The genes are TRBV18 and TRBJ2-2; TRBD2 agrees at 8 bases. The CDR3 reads CASSPTSGNTGELFF. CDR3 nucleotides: TGTGCCAGCTCACCCACTAGCGGTAACACCGGGGAGCTGTTTTTT.